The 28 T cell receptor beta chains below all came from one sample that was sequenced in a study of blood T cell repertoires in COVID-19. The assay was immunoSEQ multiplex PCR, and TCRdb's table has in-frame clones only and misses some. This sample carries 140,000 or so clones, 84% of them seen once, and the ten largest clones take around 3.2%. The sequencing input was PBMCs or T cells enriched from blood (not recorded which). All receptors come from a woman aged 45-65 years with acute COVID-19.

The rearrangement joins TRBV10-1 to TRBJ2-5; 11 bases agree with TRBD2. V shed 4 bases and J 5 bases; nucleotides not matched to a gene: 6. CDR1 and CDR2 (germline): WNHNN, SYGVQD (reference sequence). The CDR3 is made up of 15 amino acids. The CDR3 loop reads CASSVLAGGSETQYF. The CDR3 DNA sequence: TGCGCCAGCAGTGTCCTAGCGGGAGGTTCTGAGACCCAGTACTTC.

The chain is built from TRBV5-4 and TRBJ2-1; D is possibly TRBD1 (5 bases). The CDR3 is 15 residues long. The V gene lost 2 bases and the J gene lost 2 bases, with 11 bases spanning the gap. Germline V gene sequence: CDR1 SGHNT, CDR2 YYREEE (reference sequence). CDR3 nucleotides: TGTGCCAGCAGCTTTAGTCAGGGCACCTACAATGAGCAGTTCTTC. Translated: CASSFSQGTYNEQFF.

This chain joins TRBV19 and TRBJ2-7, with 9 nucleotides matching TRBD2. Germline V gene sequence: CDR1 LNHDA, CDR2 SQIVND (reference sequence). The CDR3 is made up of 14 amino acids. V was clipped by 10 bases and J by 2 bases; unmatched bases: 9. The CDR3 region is CATRPVAGAYEQYF. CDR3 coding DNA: TGTGCCACCCGCCCTGTAGCGGGAGCCTACGAGCAGTACTTC.

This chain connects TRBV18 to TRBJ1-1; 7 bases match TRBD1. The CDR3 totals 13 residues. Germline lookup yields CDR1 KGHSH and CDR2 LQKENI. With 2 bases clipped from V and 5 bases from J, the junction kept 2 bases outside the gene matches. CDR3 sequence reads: CASSPGQATEAFF. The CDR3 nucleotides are TGTGCCAGCTCACCAGGACAGGCTACTGAAGCTTTCTTT.

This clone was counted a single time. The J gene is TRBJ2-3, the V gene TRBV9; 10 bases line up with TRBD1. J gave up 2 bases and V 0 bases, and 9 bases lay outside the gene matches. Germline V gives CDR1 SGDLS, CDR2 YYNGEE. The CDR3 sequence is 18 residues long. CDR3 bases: TGTGCCAGCAGCGTAGCGACAGGGGGCCGGTTTACCACAGATACGCAGTATTTT. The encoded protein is CASSVATGGRFTTDTQYF.

The CDR3 nucleotides read TGTGCCAGCTCACCACCGAGGCGCCAAGCAGGGGCCAACGTCCTGACTTTC. This sequence encodes CASSPPRRQAGANVLTF. The V call is TRBV18, the J call TRBJ2-6; D is undetermined. Germline V gives CDR1 KGHSH, CDR2 LQKENI. This CDR3 comprises 17 residues. The germline V and J ends were trimmed by 0 bases and 4 bases, with 13 bases remaining between them.

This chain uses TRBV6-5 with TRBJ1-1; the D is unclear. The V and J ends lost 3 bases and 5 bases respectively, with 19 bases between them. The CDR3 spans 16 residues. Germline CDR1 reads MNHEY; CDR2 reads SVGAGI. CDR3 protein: CASSYQISAGSTEAFF. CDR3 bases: TGTGCCAGCAGTTATCAAATATCCGCGGGTAGTACTGAAGCTTTCTTT.

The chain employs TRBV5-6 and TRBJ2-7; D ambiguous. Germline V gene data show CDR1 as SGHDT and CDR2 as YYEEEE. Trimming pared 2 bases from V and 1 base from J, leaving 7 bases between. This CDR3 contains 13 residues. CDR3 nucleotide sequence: TGTGCCAGCAGCTTTTCAGGTTCCTACGAGCAGTACTTC. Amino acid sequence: CASSFSGSYEQYF.

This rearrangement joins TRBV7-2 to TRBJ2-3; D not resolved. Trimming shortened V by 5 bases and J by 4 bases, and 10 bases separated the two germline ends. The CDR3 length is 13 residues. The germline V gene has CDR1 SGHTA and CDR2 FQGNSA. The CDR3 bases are TGTGCCAGCAGCCCTCCTGGGCCAGATACGCAGTATTTT. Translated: CASSPPGPDTQYF. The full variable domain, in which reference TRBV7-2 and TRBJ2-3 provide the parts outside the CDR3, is GAGVSQSPSNKVTEKGKDVELRCDPISGHTALYWYRQSLGQGLEFLIYFQGNSAPDKSGLPSDRFSAERTGGSVSTLTIQRTQQEDSAVYLCASSPPGPDTQYFGPGTRLTVL.

The CDR3, as DNA: TGTGCCACCAGCAGTGGCAGGCGGGGTGGTCGCAATGAGCAGTTCTTC. It is translated as CATSSGRRGGRNEQFF. The chain recombines TRBV15 with TRBJ2-1, with D possibly being TRBD2 (6 bases). The germline V gene encodes CDR1 LNHNV and CDR2 YYDKDF (reference sequence). This CDR3 has 16 amino acids. V was pared by 3 bases and J by 6 bases, with 18 bases between.

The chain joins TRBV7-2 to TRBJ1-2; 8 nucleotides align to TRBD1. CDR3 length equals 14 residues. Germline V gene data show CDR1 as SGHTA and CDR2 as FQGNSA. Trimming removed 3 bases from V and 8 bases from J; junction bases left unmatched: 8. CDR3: CASSFVDRGRGYTF. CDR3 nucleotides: TGTGCCAGCAGCTTCGTCGACAGGGGCCGGGGCTACACCTTC.

The CDR3, as DNA: TGTGCCAGCAGCTCTACAGGGGGTGGAACAGAGACCCAGTACTTC. The encoded protein is CASSSTGGGTETQYF. This sequence joins TRBV5-5 and TRBJ2-5; 8 nucleotides line up with TRBD1. Germline trimming cut 3 bases from V and 4 bases from J; bases unmatched to any gene: 8. From germline, CDR1 is SGHKS and CDR2 YYEKEE (reference sequence). CDR3 size: 15 residues.

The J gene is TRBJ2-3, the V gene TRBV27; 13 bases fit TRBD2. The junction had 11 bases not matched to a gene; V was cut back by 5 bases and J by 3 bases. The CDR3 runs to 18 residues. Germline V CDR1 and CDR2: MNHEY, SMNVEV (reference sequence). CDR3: CASSRQGTSGIPTDTQYF. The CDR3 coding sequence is TGTGCCAGCAGTCGACAAGGGACTAGCGGGATTCCAACAGATACGCAGTATTTT.

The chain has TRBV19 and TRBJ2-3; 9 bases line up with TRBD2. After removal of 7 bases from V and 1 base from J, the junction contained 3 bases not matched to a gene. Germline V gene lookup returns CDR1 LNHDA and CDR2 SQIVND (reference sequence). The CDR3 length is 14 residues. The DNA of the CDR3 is TGTGCCAGTAAGCGGACTAGCGGCACAGATACGCAGTATTTT. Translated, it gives CASKRTSGTDTQYF.

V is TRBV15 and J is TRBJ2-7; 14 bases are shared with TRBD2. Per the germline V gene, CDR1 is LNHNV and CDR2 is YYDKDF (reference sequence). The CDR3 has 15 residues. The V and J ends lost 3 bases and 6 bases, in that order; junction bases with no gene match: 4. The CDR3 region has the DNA TGTGCCACCAGCAGGGGACTAGCGGGGGCCAGCGAGCAGTACTTC. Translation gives CATSRGLAGASEQYF.

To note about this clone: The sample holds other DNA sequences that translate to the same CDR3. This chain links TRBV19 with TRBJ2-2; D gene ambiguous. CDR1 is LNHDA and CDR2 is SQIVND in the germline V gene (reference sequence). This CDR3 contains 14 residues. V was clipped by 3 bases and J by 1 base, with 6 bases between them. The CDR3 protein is CASSIGRNTGELFF. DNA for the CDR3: TGTGCCAGTAGTATTGGGCGGAACACCGGGGAGCTGTTTTTT.

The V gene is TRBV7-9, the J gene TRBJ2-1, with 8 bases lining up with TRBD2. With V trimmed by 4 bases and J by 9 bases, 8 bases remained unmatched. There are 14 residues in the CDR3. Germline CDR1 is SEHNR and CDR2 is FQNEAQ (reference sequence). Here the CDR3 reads CASSSSGRMGEQFF. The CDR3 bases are TGTGCCAGCAGCTCGAGCGGGAGAATGGGTGAGCAGTTCTTC.

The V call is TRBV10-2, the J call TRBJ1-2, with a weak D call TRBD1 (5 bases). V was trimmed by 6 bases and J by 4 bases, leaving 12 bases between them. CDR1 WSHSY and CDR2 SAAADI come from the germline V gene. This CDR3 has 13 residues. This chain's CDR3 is CASSAGLSYGYTF. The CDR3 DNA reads TGCGCCAGCAGCGCGGGACTGAGCTATGGCTACACCTTC.

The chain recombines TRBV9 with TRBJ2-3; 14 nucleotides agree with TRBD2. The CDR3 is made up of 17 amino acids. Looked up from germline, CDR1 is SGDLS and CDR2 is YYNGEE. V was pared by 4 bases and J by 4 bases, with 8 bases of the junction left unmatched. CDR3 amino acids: CASSPEGLAGVADTQYF. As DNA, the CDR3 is TGTGCCAGCAGCCCCGAGGGACTAGCGGGAGTCGCAGATACGCAGTATTTT. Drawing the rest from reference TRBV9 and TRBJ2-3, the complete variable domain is DSGVTQTPKHLITATGQRVTLRCSPRSGDLSVYWYQQSLDQGLQFLIQYYNGEERAKGNILERFSAQQFPDLHSELNLSSLELGDSALYFCASSPEGLAGVADTQYFGPGTRLTVL.

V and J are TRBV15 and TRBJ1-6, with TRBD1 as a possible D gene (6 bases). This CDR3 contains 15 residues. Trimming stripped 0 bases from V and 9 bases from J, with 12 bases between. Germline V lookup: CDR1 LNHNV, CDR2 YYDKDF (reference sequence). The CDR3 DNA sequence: TGTGCCACCAGCAGAGATTCAGGGGTTGGTTCACCCCTCCACTTT. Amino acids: CATSRDSGVGSPLHF.

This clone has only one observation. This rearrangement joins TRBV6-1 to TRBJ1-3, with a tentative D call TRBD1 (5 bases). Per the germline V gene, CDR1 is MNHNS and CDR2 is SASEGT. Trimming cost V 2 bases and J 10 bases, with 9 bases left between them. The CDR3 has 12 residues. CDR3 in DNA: TGTGCCAGCAGTGAATGGAAGGGGACCATATATTTT. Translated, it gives CASSEWKGTIYF.

The CDR3 nucleotides are TGTGCCAGCTCACGGGCGGCTACCCAAGGGGGATACTATGGCTACACCTTC. As protein: CASSRAATQGGYYGYTF. J is TRBJ1-2 and V is TRBV18; a possible D gene is TRBD1 (6 bases). The germline V and J ends were trimmed by 4 bases and 3 bases, with 21 bases remaining between them. CDR1 and CDR2 (germline): KGHSH, LQKENI. This CDR3 region has 17 residues.

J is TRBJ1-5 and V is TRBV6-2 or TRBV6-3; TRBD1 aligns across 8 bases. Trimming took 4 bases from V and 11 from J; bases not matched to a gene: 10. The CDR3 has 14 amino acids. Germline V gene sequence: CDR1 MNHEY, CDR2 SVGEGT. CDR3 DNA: TGTGCCAGCAGTTGGGGGACAGGTGGTGAGGCCCAGCATTTT. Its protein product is CASSWGTGGEAQHF.

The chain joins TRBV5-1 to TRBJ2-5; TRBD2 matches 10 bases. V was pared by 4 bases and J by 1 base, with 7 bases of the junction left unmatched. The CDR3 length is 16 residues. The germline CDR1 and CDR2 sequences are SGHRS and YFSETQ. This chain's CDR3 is CASSRIAGGGQETQYF. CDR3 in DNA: TGCGCCAGCAGCCGCATAGCGGGAGGCGGCCAAGAGACCCAGTACTTC.

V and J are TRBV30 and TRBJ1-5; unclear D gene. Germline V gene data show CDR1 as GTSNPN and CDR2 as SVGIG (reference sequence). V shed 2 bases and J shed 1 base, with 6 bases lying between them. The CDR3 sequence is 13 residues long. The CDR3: CAWSSLSNQPQHF. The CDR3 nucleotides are TGTGCCTGGAGTTCCTTAAGCAATCAGCCCCAGCATTTT.

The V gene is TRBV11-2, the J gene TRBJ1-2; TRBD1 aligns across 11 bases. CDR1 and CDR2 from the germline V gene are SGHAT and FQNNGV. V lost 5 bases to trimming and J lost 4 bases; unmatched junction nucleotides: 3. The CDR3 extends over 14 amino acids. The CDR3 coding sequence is TGTGCCAGCAGCGGGACAGGGGGACTCTATGGCTACACCTTC. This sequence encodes CASSGTGGLYGYTF.

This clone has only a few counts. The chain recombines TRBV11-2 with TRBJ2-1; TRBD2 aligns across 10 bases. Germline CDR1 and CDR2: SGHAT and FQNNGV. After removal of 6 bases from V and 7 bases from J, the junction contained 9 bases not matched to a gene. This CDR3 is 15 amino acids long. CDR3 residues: CASRRTGLASNEQFF. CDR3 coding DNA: TGTGCCAGCAGGCGAACGGGACTAGCGTCGAATGAGCAGTTCTTC. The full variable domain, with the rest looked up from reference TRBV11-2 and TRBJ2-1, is EAGVAQSPRYKIIEKRQSVAFWCNPISGHATLYWYQQILGQGPKLLIQFQNNGVVDDSQLPKDRFSAERLKGVDSTLKIQPAKLEDSAVYLCASRRTGLASNEQFFGPGTRLTVL.

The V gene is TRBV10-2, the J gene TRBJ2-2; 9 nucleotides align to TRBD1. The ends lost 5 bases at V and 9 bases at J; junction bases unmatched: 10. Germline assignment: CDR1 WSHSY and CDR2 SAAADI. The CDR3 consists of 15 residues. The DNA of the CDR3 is TGCGCCAGCAGTACCCCCGGACAGGGGAGAAGGGAGCTGTTTTTT. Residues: CASSTPGQGRRELFF.